This T cell receptor beta chain emerged from a study of OX40 agonist ivuxolimab in advanced cancers. Study in general: Past anti-PD-1, anti-PD-L1 or anti-CTLA-4 therapy was accepted, and roughly 40% had received some.

This clone turned up a few times. The antigen is undetermined. The table came from immunoSEQ multiplex PCR; TCRdb's copy has only in-frame clones and leaves some out. The sample has roughly 92,000 clones, almost 90% seen once. V was clipped by 0 bases and J by 5 bases, with 9 bases between them. The CDR3 is 14 residues long. Germline CDR1 and CDR2: SGHNT and YYREEE (reference sequence). Study findings and constraints: There was clonal expansion of CD4+ and CD8+ blood T cells by week 6 at 0.1 to 3.0 mg/kg. Among the lowest peripheral clonal expansion occurred in 0.1-3.0 mg/kg partial responders. Averaged across samples, CD8+ T cells carried more expanded clones than CD4+ did.

This TCR derives from an adult with an advanced solid tumor such as melanoma, head and neck, liver or kidney cancer. This chain uses TRBV5-4 with TRBJ2-1; no definite D call. Material: CD4+ or CD8+ T cells sorted from blood, obtained in a trial of the OX40 agonist ivuxolimab. As DNA, the CDR3 is TGTGCCAGCAGCTTGGTAGGCGGACACAATGAGCAGTTCTTC. This translates into CASSLVGGHNEQFF.